These 8 T cell receptor beta chains were all obtained from the same sample, sequenced in a study of breast tumors, draining lymph nodes, adjacent tissues. Breast cancer patients provided tissue from their axillary draining lymph nodes. TCRdb re-called the multiplex PCR reads through MiXCR, storing one row per CDR3 protein. The sample lists 140,000 or so distinct CDR3 sequences, over 25% occurring once. The sample was axillary lymph node tissue. These receptors were obtained from a female donor with breast cancer. Some clones in this sample may be carry-over from other donors' samples.

The sample holds a few counts of this clonotype. A much larger clone lies a single base off, so this may be a read error. DNA for the CDR3: TGTGCCAGCAGCTCGCCGGGGGTTTCCCGAGAGACCCAGCACTTC. It encodes CASSSPGVSRETQHF. The chain combines TRBV7-2 with TRBJ2-5, with D perhaps matching TRBD2 (6 bases). The germline V gene has CDR1 SGHTA and CDR2 FQGNSA. The CDR3 contains 15 residues.

This clonotype occurred many times. V and J are TRBV6-1 and TRBJ1-6; D is undetermined. In germline, CDR1 is MNHNS, CDR2 SASEGT. This CDR3 contains 12 residues. V shed 6 bases and J shed 10 bases, with 10 bases lying between them. The CDR3 bases are TGTGCCAGCAGAAGCTACCGATCACCCCTCCACTTT. This codes for CASRSYRSPLHF.

About this clonotype itself: Because the CDR3 is missing its conserved closing phenylalanine or tryptophan, this is likely a read error. The DNA is omitted, as the CDR3 cannot be located on it reliably, and the CDR3 follows TCRdb's listing. The chain uses TRBV28 and TRBJ1-6. The length of the CDR3 is 15 amino acids, counting both ends. In germline, CDR1 is MDHEN, CDR2 SYDVKM. CDR3 region: CASIGRTAYNSPLDL.

This clonotype was counted at least ten times. DNA for the CDR3: TGTGCCATCAGTGAGGTTGTCAGGGAATACGAGCAGTACTTC. It is translated as CAISEVVREYEQYF. The chain links TRBV10-3 to TRBJ2-7, with a tentative D call TRBD1 (5 bases). V gave up 2 bases and J gave up 4 bases, with 12 bases separating them. This CDR3 comprises 14 residues. Per germline, CDR1 ENHRY and CDR2 SYGVKD.

This clonotype appeared many times. The V and J genes are TRBV7-2 and TRBJ1-2; tentatively, D is TRBD1 (5 bases). The germline gives CDR1 SGHTA, CDR2 FQGNSA. The V end was cut by 1 base, the J end by 4 bases, with 16 bases between. The CDR3 loop spans 16 amino acids. CDR3: CASSLGGGRVVYGYTF. The CDR3 DNA is TGTGCCAGCAGCTTAGGGGGCGGCAGGGTGGTCTATGGCTACACCTTC.

V and J are TRBV18 and TRBJ1-1, with 9 nucleotides matching TRBD1. V lost 3 bases to trimming and J lost 4 bases; unmatched junction nucleotides: 15. This CDR3 region has 18 residues. Germline lookup yields CDR1 KGHSH and CDR2 LQKENI. The CDR3, as DNA: TGTGCCAGCTCACCTACGTTCGGACAGGGGCTAAGGTTCACTGAAGCTTTCTTT. Translating gives CASSPTFGQGLRFTEAFF.

This sequence joins TRBV5-1 and TRBJ2-7; the D is unclear. The CDR3 consists of 13 residues. CDR1 and CDR2 from the germline V gene are SGHRS and YFSETQ. DNA of the CDR3: TGCGCCAGCAGCCCCTTACCTTCCTACGACCAGTACGTC. It translates to CASSPLPSYDQYV.

With respect to this clonotype: A much larger clone differs from this one at a single base, so this may be a read error. The chain couples TRBV7-2 to TRBJ2-6, with D perhaps matching TRBD2 (6 bases). The CDR3 has 15 residues. Germline CDR1 SGHTA, CDR2 FQGNSA. CDR3 region: CAGSLAPGGANVLPF. The CDR3 DNA follows: TGTGCCGGCAGCTTAGCGCCCGGAGGGGCCAACGTCCTGCCTTTC.